A selection of T cell receptor beta chains follows, all from one sample in a study of radiation and T cells in renal cell carcinoma. Generated by immunoSEQ multiplex PCR, the TCRdb table keeps only in-frame clones and is missing some. The sample contains 14,000 to 15,000 clones, 62% of which appear only once. The sequences come from tumor tissue, collected from a patient whose treatment was nephrectomy without radiotherapy. The origin of the receptors is a man between 60 and 75 years old with renal cell carcinoma. CDR3s include the opening cysteine and the closing phenylalanine or tryptophan. The D gene is left open where the match is weak.

V gene: TRBV28
D gene: NA
CDR3 protein: CASRFGGVPEAFF

V gene: TRBV4-3
D gene: NA
CDR3 protein: CASSPGGGGHEKLFF

V gene: TRBV6-5
D gene: NA
CDR3 protein: CASSYPAAGNAFF

V gene: TRBV6-6
D gene: NA
CDR3 protein: CASSLGAGNGELFF

V gene: TRBV2
D gene: NA
CDR3 protein: CASSETPGKYEQFF

V gene: TRBV28
D gene: NA
CDR3 protein: CASSATGRGNTEAFF

V gene: TRBV9
D gene: NA
CDR3 protein: CASRSRTGELFF

V gene: TRBV7-9
D gene: NA
CDR3 protein: CASMGEQYF

V gene: TRBV5-4
D gene: TRBD2
CDR3 protein: CASSLGLAGVTDTQYF

V gene: TRBV4-2
D gene: TRBD2
CDR3 protein: CASSLGTSGRTNEQFF

V gene: TRBV11-3
D gene: NA
CDR3 protein: CASSPRVAGGNTGELFF

V gene: TRBV28
D gene: NA
CDR3 protein: CASSFSRLSYGYTF

V gene: TRBV6-1
D gene: TRBD1
CDR3 protein: CASSAGQGAAEAFF

V gene: TRBV21-1
D gene: NA
CDR3 protein: CASTGDSTEAFF

V gene: TRBV5-1
D gene: NA
CDR3 protein: CASAASWTDGGGYTF

V gene: TRBV14
D gene: NA
CDR3 protein: CASSQGTARTDTQYF

V gene: TRBV7-2
D gene: NA
CDR3 protein: CASSSGPNTEAFF

V gene: TRBV9
D gene: TRBD2
CDR3 protein: CASSVESGRAGETQYF

V gene: TRBV2
D gene: TRBD1
CDR3 protein: CASNLGQANTGELFF

V gene: TRBV19
D gene: NA
CDR3 protein: CASSPAVRSGYGYTF

V gene: TRBV21-1
D gene: NA
CDR3 protein: CASSLARGRTPHEQYF

V gene: TRBV6-6
D gene: TRBD2
CDR3 protein: CASSYLAGGVVGEQFF

V gene: TRBV5-4
D gene: TRBD2
CDR3 protein: CASSQSGGAWMRPCF

V gene: TRBV11-2
D gene: TRBD1
CDR3 protein: CASSLEVTGGEAFF

V gene: TRBV28
D gene: NA
CDR3 protein: CASSPVSLGGSSGNTIYF

V gene: TRBV29-1
D gene: TRBD2
CDR3 protein: CSVASGGATDTQYF

V gene: TRBV20-1
D gene: NA
CDR3 protein: CSASPGYGYTF

V gene: TRBV6-5
D gene: NA
CDR3 protein: CASSYSQGQTGNTIYF

V gene: TRBV21-1
D gene: NA
CDR3 protein: CASSKDYEQYF

V gene: TRBV28
D gene: NA
CDR3 protein: CASSFSEYEQYF

V gene: TRBV7-8
D gene: NA
CDR3 protein: CASSLTTGQNTEAFF

V gene: TRBV29-1
D gene: TRBD1
CDR3 protein: CSALRQGVVSLAFF